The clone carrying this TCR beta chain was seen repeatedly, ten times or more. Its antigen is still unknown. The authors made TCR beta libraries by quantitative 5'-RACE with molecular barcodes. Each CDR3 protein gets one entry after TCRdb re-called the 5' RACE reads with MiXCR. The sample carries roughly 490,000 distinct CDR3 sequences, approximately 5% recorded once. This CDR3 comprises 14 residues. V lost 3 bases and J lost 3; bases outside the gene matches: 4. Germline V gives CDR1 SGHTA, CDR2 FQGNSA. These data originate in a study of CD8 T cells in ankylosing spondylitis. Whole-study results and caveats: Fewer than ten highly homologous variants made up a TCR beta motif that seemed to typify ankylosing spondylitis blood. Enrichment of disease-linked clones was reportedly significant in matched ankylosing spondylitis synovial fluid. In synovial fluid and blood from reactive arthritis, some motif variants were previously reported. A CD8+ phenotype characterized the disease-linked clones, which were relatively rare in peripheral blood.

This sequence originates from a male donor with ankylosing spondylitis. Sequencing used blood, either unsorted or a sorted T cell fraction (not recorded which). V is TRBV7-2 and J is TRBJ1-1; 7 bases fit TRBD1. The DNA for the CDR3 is TGTGCCAGCAGCTTTTGGACAGGTGACACTGAAGCTTTCTTT. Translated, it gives CASSFWTGDTEAFF. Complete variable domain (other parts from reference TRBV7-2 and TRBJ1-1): GAGVSQSPSNKVTEKGKDVELRCDPISGHTALYWYRQSLGQGLEFLIYFQGNSAPDKSGLPSDRFSAERTGGSVSTLTIQRTQQEDSAVYLCASSFWTGDTEAFFGQGTRLTVV.